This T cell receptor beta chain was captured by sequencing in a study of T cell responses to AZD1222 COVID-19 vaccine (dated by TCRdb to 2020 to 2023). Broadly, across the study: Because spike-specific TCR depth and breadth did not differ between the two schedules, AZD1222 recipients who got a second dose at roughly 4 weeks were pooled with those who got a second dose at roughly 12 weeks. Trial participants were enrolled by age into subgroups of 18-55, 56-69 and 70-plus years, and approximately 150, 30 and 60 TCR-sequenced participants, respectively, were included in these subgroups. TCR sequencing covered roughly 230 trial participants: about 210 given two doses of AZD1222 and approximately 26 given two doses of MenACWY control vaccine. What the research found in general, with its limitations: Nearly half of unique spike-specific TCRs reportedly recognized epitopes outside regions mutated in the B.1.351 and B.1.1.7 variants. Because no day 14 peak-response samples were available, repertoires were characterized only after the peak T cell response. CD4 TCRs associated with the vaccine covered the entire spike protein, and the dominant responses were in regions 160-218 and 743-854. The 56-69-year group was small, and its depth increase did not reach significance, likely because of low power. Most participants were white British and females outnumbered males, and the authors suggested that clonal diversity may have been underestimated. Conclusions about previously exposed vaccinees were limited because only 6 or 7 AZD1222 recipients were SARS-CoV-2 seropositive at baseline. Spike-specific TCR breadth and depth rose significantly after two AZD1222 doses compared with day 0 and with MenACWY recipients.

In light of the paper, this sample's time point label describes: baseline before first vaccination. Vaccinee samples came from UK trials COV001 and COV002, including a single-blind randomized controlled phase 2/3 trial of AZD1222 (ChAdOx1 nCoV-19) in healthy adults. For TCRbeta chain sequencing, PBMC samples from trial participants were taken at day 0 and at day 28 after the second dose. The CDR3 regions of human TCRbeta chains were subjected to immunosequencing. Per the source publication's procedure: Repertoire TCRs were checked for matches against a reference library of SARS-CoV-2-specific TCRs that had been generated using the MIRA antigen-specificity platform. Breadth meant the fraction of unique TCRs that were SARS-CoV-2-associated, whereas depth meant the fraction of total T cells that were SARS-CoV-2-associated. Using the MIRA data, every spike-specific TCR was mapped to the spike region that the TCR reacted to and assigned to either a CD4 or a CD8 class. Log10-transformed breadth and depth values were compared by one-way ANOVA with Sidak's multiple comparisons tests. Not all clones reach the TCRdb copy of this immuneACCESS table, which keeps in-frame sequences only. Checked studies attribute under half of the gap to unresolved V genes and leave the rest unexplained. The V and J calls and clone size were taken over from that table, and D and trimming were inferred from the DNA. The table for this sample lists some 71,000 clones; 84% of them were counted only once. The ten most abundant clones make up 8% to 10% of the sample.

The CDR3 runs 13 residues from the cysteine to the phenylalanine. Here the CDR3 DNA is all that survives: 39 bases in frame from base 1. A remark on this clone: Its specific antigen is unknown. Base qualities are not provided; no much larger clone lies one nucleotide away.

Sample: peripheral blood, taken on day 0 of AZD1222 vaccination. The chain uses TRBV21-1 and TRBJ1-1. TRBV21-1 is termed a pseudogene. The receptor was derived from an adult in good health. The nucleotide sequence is TGTGCCAGCAGCAAACCGGGGGGCCCCGGTTTCTTCTTT. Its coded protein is CASSKPGGPGFFF.